Described below is a single T cell receptor beta chain sequence and its context. The antigen is not known. V dropped 3 bases and J dropped 7; count of bases not matched to a gene: 12. This CDR3 is 15 amino acids long. Germline loops: CDR1 KGHSH, CDR2 LQKENI. This entry belongs to a study of cytomegalovirus exposure and HLA in healthy donors. Broader study findings: TCR beta chain V- and J-gene trimming was linked, in a later analysis, to a missense variant in DCLRE1C.

Donors had nominal health at sampling but likely had unrecorded immune exposures. PCR amplification relied on 60 Vbeta primers (plus 13 Jbeta primers). The table came from immunoSEQ multiplex PCR; TCRdb's copy has only in-frame clones and leaves some out. The sample holds around 95,000 clones; roughly 82% are singletons and the top ten take roughly 3.4%. The genes are TRBV18 and TRBJ2-7; 7 nucleotides agree with TRBD1. The sequencing sample was made of PBMCs. The clonotype comes from a man aged 25 to 40 in good health and CMV-seropositive. The chain's CDR3 is CASSPTDRVQREQYF. The DNA of the CDR3 is TGTGCCAGCTCACCGACTGACAGGGTCCAGCGGGAGCAGTACTTC.